The entry below describes one T cell receptor beta chain. This specimen belongs to a study of CD8 T cells in Susac syndrome. Sequencing of TCR beta was undertaken in CD8+ and CD4+ T cells derived from blood. The patients serving as multiple sclerosis controls were treatment-naive. They had stable or active relapsing-remitting disease and fulfilled revised McDonald criteria. TEMRA cells were enriched by FACS, and CD4+ and CD8+ T cells were negatively isolated. This CDR3 has 13 residues. From germline, CDR1 is MNHEY and CDR2 SMNVEV (reference sequence). Trimming removed 1 base at V and 5 bases at J, with 8 bases between. Random hexamers primed reverse transcription of roughly 0.45 to 1 ug RNA. The immunoSEQ assay covered 54 Vbeta and 13 Jbeta segments for CDR3. TCRdb reprocessed the immunoSEQ multiplex PCR reads via MiXCR and lists one record per CDR3 protein. The repertoire holds about 300,000 distinct CDR3 sequences, over 75% seen once, with around 0.2% in the top ten.

Sequenced material: CD8+ T cells from PBMCs. This clonotype originated in a human donor with multiple sclerosis. J is TRBJ1-1 and V is TRBV27; D gene uncertain. CDR3: CASSLYGRTEAFF. CDR3 sequence (DNA): TGTGCCAGCAGTTTATACGGGCGGACTGAAGCTTTCTTT.